These 11 T cell receptor beta chains were all obtained from the same sample, sequenced in a study of cytomegalovirus exposure and HLA in healthy donors. Researchers ran the PCR with 60 Vbeta and 13 Jbeta primers. Profiling relied on immunoSEQ multiplex PCR, and the TCRdb table lists in-frame clones only, not all of them. The table records 80,000 to 95,000 clones, roughly 69% of them present only once. Sequencing was done on a sample of PBMCs. The receptors stem from a woman in her 30s in good health and CMV-seronegative.

V usage is TRBV28 and J usage is TRBJ2-3, with 8 bases matching TRBD2. The germline CDR1 and CDR2 sequences are MDHEN and SYDVKM. The CDR3 loop spans 14 amino acids. V shed 3 bases and J 7 bases; nucleotides not matched to a gene: 6. CDR3 sequence reads: CASSLAGLAYTQYF. The CDR3 DNA is TGTGCCAGCAGTTTGGCCGGACTAGCCTATACGCAGTATTTT.

V usage is TRBV9 and J usage is TRBJ2-3; D ambiguous. Germline CDR1 reads SGDLS; CDR2 reads YYNGEE. The V end was cut by 2 bases, the J end by 5 bases, with 9 bases between. The CDR3 loop spans 13 amino acids. In DNA form, the CDR3 reads TGTGCCAGCAGCGTCCCTCCCGGAGATACGCAGTATTTT. Translation gives CASSVPPGDTQYF. The full variable domain, its missing parts supplied by reference TRBV9 and TRBJ2-3, is DSGVTQTPKHLITATGQRVTLRCSPRSGDLSVYWYQQSLDQGLQFLIQYYNGEERAKGNILERFSAQQFPDLHSELNLSSLELGDSALYFCASSVPPGDTQYFGPGTRLTVL.

This clone has more than one count but fewer than ten. The chain carries TRBV4-1 and TRBJ1-6; unclear D gene. The germline CDR1 and CDR2 sequences are MGHRA and YSYEKL. The CDR3 length is 19 residues. V was cut by 0 bases and J by 0 bases, with 15 bases left in between. CDR3 nucleotides: TGCGCCAGCAGCCAAGATCTTACCCCAGCGAGCTCCTATAATTCACCCCTCCACTTT. It is translated as CASSQDLTPASSYNSPLHF.

The gene calls are TRBV11-1 and TRBJ2-7; D is unclear. Per the germline V gene, CDR1 is SGHAT and CDR2 is FQDESV (reference sequence). The germline V and J ends were trimmed by 4 bases and 7 bases, with 14 bases remaining between them. This CDR3 region has 13 residues. In DNA, the CDR3 is TGTGCCAGCAGCTCGACGGCGGTCGGGGAGCAGTACTTC. Its translation: CASSSTAVGEQYF.

This clone occurred a few times. The rearrangement joins TRBV28 to TRBJ2-7, with TRBD2 matching over 11 bases. Germline V gene data show CDR1 as MDHEN and CDR2 as SYDVKM. V shed 7 bases, J shed 5 bases, and the junction held 10 bases outside the gene matches. The CDR3 has 15 residues. The CDR3 DNA reads as TGTGCCAGCAACCCTGAGACTAGCGGGAAGAACGAGCAGTACTTC. Translated, it gives CASNPETSGKNEQYF.

The chain combines TRBV5-1 with TRBJ1-4; weak D call: TRBD1 (5 bases). V lost 0 bases and J lost 4, with 10 bases in between. The CDR3 consists of 15 residues. Germline assignment: CDR1 SGHRS and CDR2 YFSETQ. The CDR3 protein is CASSLVTGGNEKLFF. Here the CDR3 DNA reads TGCGCCAGCAGCTTGGTTACAGGCGGTAATGAAAAACTGTTTTTT.

This clone was picked up a small number of times. This chain links TRBV7-2 with TRBJ2-5; 8 nucleotides agree with TRBD2. CDR1 is SGHTA and CDR2 is FQGNSA in the germline V gene. The CDR3 is 18 residues long. Trimming took 2 bases from V and 4 from J; bases not matched to a gene: 15. The CDR3 DNA is TGTGCCAGCAGCTTAAGTAAGGGGTACAGCGGGAGTGCAGAGACCCAGTACTTC. The encoded protein is CASSLSKGYSGSAETQYF. The variable domain in full, with the rest retrieved from reference TRBV7-2 and TRBJ2-5, is GAGVSQSPSNKVTEKGKDVELRCDPISGHTALYWYRQSLGQGLEFLIYFQGNSAPDKSGLPSDRFSAERTGGSVSTLTIQRTQQEDSAVYLCASSLSKGYSGSAETQYFGPGTRLLVL.

The rearrangement uses TRBV12-1 and TRBJ2-7; no DNA check was done on the table's D call, TRBD2. TRBV12-1 is termed a pseudogene. The CDR3 consists of 14 residues. The CDR3 DNA follows: TGTGCCAGCAGCCCTCGGATCTTGGGGGGCGAGCAGTACTTC. The encoded protein is CASSPRILGGEQYF.

The chain employs TRBV28 and TRBJ1-3; D not certain. V dropped 6 bases and J dropped 4 bases, with 16 bases sitting between them. The CDR3 runs 15 residues. The germline gives CDR1 MDHEN, CDR2 SYDVKM. The CDR3 region is CASSPVGSGGNTIYF. The CDR3 DNA sequence: TGTGCCAGCAGCCCAGTCGGCTCCGGGGGAAACACCATATATTTT.

The chain couples TRBV7-9 to TRBJ2-3, with D tentatively TRBD2 (7 bases). This CDR3 contains 14 residues. The germline V gene encodes CDR1 SEHNR and CDR2 FQNEAQ (reference sequence). V lost 5 bases, J lost 6 bases, and 15 bases lay in between. CDR3 sequence reads: CASSGRGGEDTQYF. The CDR3 DNA reads as TGTGCCAGCAGCGGGAGGGGGGGGGAGGATACGCAGTATTTT. Combining the CDR3 with reference TRBV7-9 and TRBJ2-3 gives the whole variable domain DTGVSQNPRHKITKRGQNVTFRCDPISEHNRLYWYRQTLGQGPEFLTYFQNEAQLEKSRLLSDRFSAERPKGSFSTLEIQRTEQGDSAMYLCASSGRGGEDTQYFGPGTRLTVL.

The chain employs TRBV5-1 and TRBJ2-7; 7 nucleotides agree with TRBD1. There are 14 residues in the CDR3. From germline, CDR1 is SGHRS and CDR2 YFSETQ. V was clipped by 4 bases and J by 1 base; unmatched bases: 5. For the CDR3, the DNA is TGCGCCAGCAGCGTAGGGACAGTGTCCTACGAGCAGTACTTC. Translated, it gives CASSVGTVSYEQYF.